This record covers a single T cell receptor beta chain. The antigen remains unidentified. Per germline, CDR1 SGHTA and CDR2 FQGNSA. The ends were cut back, 1 base at V and 4 bases at J, with 11 bases in the middle. CDR3 length equals 15 residues. The sample comes from a study of cytomegalovirus exposure and HLA in healthy donors. Study-level findings and limits: The listing of some 170 TCR beta chains classed them as cytomegalovirus-associated.

A multiplex PCR was run with 60 Vbeta primers and 13 Jbeta primers. In the source study's methods: Later analysis identified roughly 82 million unique TCR beta chains, about 10 million shared. Sequencing used immunoSEQ multiplex PCR; TCRdb keeps in-frame clones, though not all of them. That table gives V, J and clone size, and the DNA gave D and trimming. The sample includes over 130,000 clones, around two thirds of them seen just once. The gene calls are TRBV7-2 and TRBJ1-3; no clear D. The TCR was taken from a male donor in good health and CMV-seronegative. What was sequenced was PBMCs. CDR3 nucleotides: TGTGCCAGCAGCTTAGGAGGGCTGCTCGGAAACACCATATATTTT. Translated, it gives CASSLGGLLGNTIYF.